What follows are 15 T cell receptor beta chains derived from one specimen sequenced in a study of Ad26.COV2.S vaccination and SARS-CoV-2 variants. Repertoires were generated with immunoSEQ multiplex PCR, while TCRdb's copy carries only in-frame clones and drops some. The table records fewer than 500,000 clones, roughly 87% of them present only once. Treatment here: some 20 received Ad26.COV2.S at low or high dose, single or two shots; about five received placebo; per-sample allocation not given. The samples date from day 63 after the first vaccine or placebo injection. Sequencing used peripheral blood, obtained in a trial of Ad26.COV2.S vaccine versus placebo. Every receptor here comes from a person between 18 and 59 years old who received the Ad26.COV2.S COVID-19 vaccine or a placebo.

The CDR3 loop is CASSLRGAGNYGYTF. The DNA of the CDR3 is TGTGCCAGCAGCTTACGGGGCGCGGGTAACTATGGCTACACCTTC. V and J are TRBV7-9 and TRBJ1-2; TRBD1 might be the D (5 bases). The CDR3 is made up of 15 amino acids. V was trimmed by 2 bases and J by 1 base, leaving 11 bases between them. Germline CDR1 and CDR2: SEHNR and FQNEAQ (reference sequence).

The chain recombines TRBV21-1 with TRBJ2-1; no check of the table's D call, TRBD1, against the DNA was made. TRBV21-1 has pseudogene status. The CDR3 consists of 19 residues. CDR3 protein: CASSKPTGVRTGAFNEQFF. CDR3 bases: TGTGCCAGCAGCAAACCTACCGGAGTTCGGACAGGGGCCTTCAATGAGCAGTTCTTC.

This rearrangement joins TRBV5-1 to TRBJ2-3, with TRBD2 as a possible D gene (6 bases). The CDR3 runs to 19 residues. Trimming pared 0 bases from V and 2 bases from J, leaving 22 bases between. CDR1 and CDR2 from the germline V gene are SGHRS and YFSETQ. In nucleotides, the CDR3 is TGCGCCAGCAGCTTGGATGGGCGGGCGGGATTCCCCCACACAGATACGCAGTATTTT. It translates to CASSLDGRAGFPHTDTQYF.

This CDR3 is CATGPKNRDKGEGYTF. The CDR3 nucleotides read TGTGCCACCGGACCCAAGAATCGGGACAAGGGGGAAGGCTACACCTTC. The V and J genes are TRBV24-1 and TRBJ1-2, with D possibly TRBD1 on 6 matching bases. CDR1 is KGHDR, CDR2 SFDVKD, per germline. V dropped 9 bases and J dropped 8 bases, with 27 bases sitting between them. The CDR3 consists of 16 residues.

This chain connects TRBV28 to TRBJ2-7; D might be TRBD2 (5 bases). This CDR3 spans 12 amino acids. Trimming pared 3 bases from V and 6 bases from J, leaving 9 bases between. Germline V gives CDR1 MDHEN, CDR2 SYDVKM. CDR3 sequence (DNA): TGTGCCAGCAGTTTTATCCGGGGCGAGCAGTACGTC. Protein sequence: CASSFIRGEQYV.

The chain combines TRBV5-1 with TRBJ2-1; 9 nucleotides align to TRBD2. The junction had 5 bases not matched to a gene; V was cut back by 0 bases and J by 1 base. Germline V gives CDR1 SGHRS, CDR2 YFSETQ. CDR3 length: 17 residues. This chain's CDR3 is CASSLGLADPSYNEQFF. In DNA form, the CDR3 reads TGCGCCAGCAGCTTGGGACTAGCGGATCCTTCCTACAATGAGCAGTTCTTC.

The chain links TRBV28 to TRBJ1-4; 9 positions agree with TRBD1. This CDR3 is built from 14 residues. Looked up from germline, CDR1 is MDHEN and CDR2 is SYDVKM. After removal of 5 bases from V and 7 bases from J, the junction contained 5 bases not matched to a gene. CDR3 nucleotides: TGTGCCAGCAGTCCGGGACAGGGCGGTGAAAAACTGTTTTTT. Translating gives CASSPGQGGEKLFF.

V is TRBV29-1 and J is TRBJ2-3, with D unresolved. Trimming took off 0 bases at V and 0 bases at J, with 10 bases between the two ends. Per germline, CDR1 SQVTM and CDR2 ANQGSEA. CDR3 size: 15 residues. The CDR3 region has the DNA TGCAGCGTTGAAGATCTAGGCTGGAGCACAGATACGCAGTATTTT. Amino acids: CSVEDLGWSTDTQYF.

This clone has a single count. This chain links TRBV4-3 with TRBJ1-3; 8 nucleotides align to TRBD1. Germline V gene lookup returns CDR1 LGHNA and CDR2 YSLEER. The V segment lost 3 bases and the J segment 4 bases; nucleotides outside the gene matches: 8. The CDR3 length is 16 residues. CDR3 in amino acids: CASSQGTGLGGNTIYF. The CDR3, as DNA: TGCGCCAGCAGCCAGGGGACAGGCCTAGGAGGAAACACCATATATTTT.

This chain uses TRBV14 with TRBJ2-7, with D unresolved. This CDR3 region has 11 residues. Germline-derived CDR1 and CDR2 are SGHDN and FVKESK. Trimming pared 3 bases from V and 9 bases from J, leaving 9 bases between. The CDR3, as DNA: TGTGCCAGCAGCCATAATTGGGTGCAGTACTTC. This translates into CASSHNWVQYF.

This chain links TRBV5-1 with TRBJ2-2; D may be TRBD1 (7 bases). Germline-derived CDR1 and CDR2 are SGHRS and YFSETQ. V was pared by 5 bases and J by 5 bases, with 19 bases between. CDR3 length: 16 residues. The CDR3 sequence: CASSLIEPGGTGELFF. Here the CDR3 DNA reads TGCGCCAGCAGTCTTATAGAACCAGGGGGGACCGGGGAGCTGTTTTTT.

The gene calls are TRBV6-1 and TRBJ1-2, with D hard to call. Trimming took 3 bases from V and 5 from J, leaving 7 bases between them. CDR1 and CDR2 (germline): MNHNS, SASEGT. This CDR3 region has 12 residues. This CDR3 is CASSDPWYGYTF. For the CDR3, the DNA is TGTGCCAGCAGTGACCCTTGGTATGGCTACACCTTC.

The V call is TRBV11-3, the J call TRBJ2-1; TRBD1 matches 7 bases. The germline CDR1 and CDR2 sequences are SGHNT and YENEEA. This CDR3 comprises 14 residues. Trimming at V came to 3 bases and at J to 6 bases, leaving 5 bases not matched to a gene. This CDR3 is CASSFSGGFNEQFF. CDR3 coding DNA: TGTGCCAGCAGCTTTTCAGGGGGTTTCAATGAGCAGTTCTTC.

V gene TRBV7-9 combines with J gene TRBJ1-2, with 9 bases that match TRBD1. Germline-derived CDR1 and CDR2 are SEHNR and FQNEAQ (reference sequence). The CDR3 runs to 15 residues. V trimming: 5 bases; J trimming: 3 bases; junction bases outside the gene matches: 7. CDR3 region: CASSIQQGADYGYTF. CDR3 DNA: TGTGCCAGCAGCATCCAACAGGGGGCTGACTATGGCTACACCTTC.

The chain recombines TRBV7-3 with TRBJ2-1; 10 bases line up with TRBD2. The germline V gene encodes CDR1 SGHTA and CDR2 FQGTGA. Losses at the gene ends were 5 bases for V and 5 bases for J; bases not matched to a gene: 18. This CDR3 contains 19 residues. The CDR3 loop is CASSAPPPTSGITHNEQFF. The CDR3 coding sequence is TGTGCCAGCAGCGCACCACCCCCAACTAGCGGGATTACCCACAATGAGCAGTTCTTC.